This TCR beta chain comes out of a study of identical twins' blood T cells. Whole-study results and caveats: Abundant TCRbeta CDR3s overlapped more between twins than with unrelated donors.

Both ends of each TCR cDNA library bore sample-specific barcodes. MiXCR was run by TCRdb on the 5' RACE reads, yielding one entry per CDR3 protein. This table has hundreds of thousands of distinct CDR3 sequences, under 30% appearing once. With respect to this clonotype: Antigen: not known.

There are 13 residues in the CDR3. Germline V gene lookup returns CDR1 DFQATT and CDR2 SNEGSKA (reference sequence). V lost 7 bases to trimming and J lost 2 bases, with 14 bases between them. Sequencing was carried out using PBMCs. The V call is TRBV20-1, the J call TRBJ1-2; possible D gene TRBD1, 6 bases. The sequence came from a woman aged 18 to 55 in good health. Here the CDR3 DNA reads TGCAGTGTTCTGGATGGACAGAACTATGGCTACACCTTC. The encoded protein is CSVLDGQNYGYTF.